Detailed here is one T cell receptor (beta chain). These data are taken from a study of T cells expressing NK-cell markers. Study at large: TCR beta repertoires came from sorted CD3+CD56+NKG2C+, CD3+CD56+NKG2C- and CD3+CD56-NKG2C+ T cells.

Reanalyzing the 5' RACE reads, TCRdb keeps one entry per CDR3 protein, without DNA. This sample lists 550,000 to 600,000 distinct CDR3 sequences; its ten largest clones have approximately 3.6%. Germline CDR1 is SGHVS and CDR2 is FQNEAQ. There are 14 residues in the CDR3. The clonotype originates from a man aged 18 to 30 in good health. The J gene is TRBJ2-1, the V gene TRBV7-8; TCRdb designates TRBD1, a call that cannot be tested without DNA. Sequencing was done on a sample of blood T cells: a sorted CD56 or NKG2C T cell subset, CD4+ or CD8+ T cells, or bulk PBMC T cells (not recorded which). CDR3 amino acids: CASSKRQGLFEQFF.